This T cell receptor beta chain was documented in a study of CD8+CD57+ T cells in acquired aplastic anemia. Study-level background: Sorted cells (CD4+ and CD8+) yielded DNA amounts that averaged approximately 3.1 ug. Study outcomes and limitations: Some 28 CD8+ CDR3 sequences occurred in both the patients and the controls. Between patients and controls, CD8+ Simpson's diversity did not vary significantly.

This clonotype showed up just a few times. What it recognizes is unknown. Trimming cost V 2 bases and J 12 bases, with 21 bases left between them. Germline loops: CDR1 SGDLS, CDR2 YYNGEE. CDR3 length: 16 residues. Sequencing was done on patients that had shown CD8+CD57+ cell expansion by flow cytometry. Severe acquired aplastic anemia was the diagnosis recorded for all patients. Genomic DNA was employed as the template in profiling TCR beta VDJ and CDR3. TCRdb recomputed calls from the reads with MiXCR, one row per CDR3 protein. The table has more than 250,000 distinct CDR3 sequences, 65% to 90% seen once; the top ten hold roughly two fifths.

The chain recombines TRBV9 with TRBJ2-6; possibly TRBD1 for D (6 bases). This sequence was found in a human donor with aplastic anemia. The sequencing input was sorted CD4+, CD8+, or CD8+CD57+ T cells (not recorded which) from PBMCs. This chain's CDR3 is CASSVAGSYGDTVLTF. The CDR3 region has the DNA TGTGCCAGCAGCGTGGCGGGTAGCTACGGGGACACCGTCCTGACTTTC.